This T cell receptor (beta chain) is drawn from a study of blood T cell repertoires in COVID-19. Study details: Spain, Italy and the United States supplied samples that represented acute and convalescent COVID-19. The cDNA or gDNA used as material had been derived from T cells, B-cell-depleted T cells, or PBMCs.

Assay used: immunoSEQ multiplex PCR; TCRdb lists only in-frame clones, some missing. The sample contains about 140,000 clones, about four fifths of which appear only once. This TCR was recovered from a human donor in a cohort sampled during active COVID-19. The sample was peripheral blood.

The CDR3 coding sequence is TGTGCCATCAGTGAGGTTACAGTAATGCGAGAGACCCAGTACTTC. Amino acid sequence: CAISEVTVMRETQYF. The chain employs TRBV10-3 and TRBJ2-5, with D unclear. CDR1 is ENHRY, CDR2 SYGVKD, per germline. This CDR3 comprises 15 residues. V was shortened by 2 bases and J by 4 bases, with 14 bases between the two germline ends.